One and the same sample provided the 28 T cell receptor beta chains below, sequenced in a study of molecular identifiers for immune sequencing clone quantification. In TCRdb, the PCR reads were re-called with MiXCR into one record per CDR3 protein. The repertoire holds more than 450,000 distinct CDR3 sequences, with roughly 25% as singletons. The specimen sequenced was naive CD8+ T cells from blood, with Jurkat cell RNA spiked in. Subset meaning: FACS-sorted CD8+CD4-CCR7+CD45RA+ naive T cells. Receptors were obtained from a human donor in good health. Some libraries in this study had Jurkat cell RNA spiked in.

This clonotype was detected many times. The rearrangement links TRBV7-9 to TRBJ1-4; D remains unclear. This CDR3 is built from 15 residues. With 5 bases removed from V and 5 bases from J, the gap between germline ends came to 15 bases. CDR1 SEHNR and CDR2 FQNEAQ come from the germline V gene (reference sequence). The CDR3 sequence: CASSPTRGINEKLFF. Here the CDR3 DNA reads TGTGCCAGCAGCCCCACACGGGGAATCAATGAAAAACTGTTTTTT.

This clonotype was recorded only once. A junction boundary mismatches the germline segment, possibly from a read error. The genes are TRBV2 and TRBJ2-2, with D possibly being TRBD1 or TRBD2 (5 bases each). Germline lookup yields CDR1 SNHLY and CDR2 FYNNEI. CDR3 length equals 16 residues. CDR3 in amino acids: CASSASRDRNPGELFF. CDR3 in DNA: TGTGCCAGCAGTGCCAGCAGGGACCGGAACCCCGGGGAGCTGTTTTTT.

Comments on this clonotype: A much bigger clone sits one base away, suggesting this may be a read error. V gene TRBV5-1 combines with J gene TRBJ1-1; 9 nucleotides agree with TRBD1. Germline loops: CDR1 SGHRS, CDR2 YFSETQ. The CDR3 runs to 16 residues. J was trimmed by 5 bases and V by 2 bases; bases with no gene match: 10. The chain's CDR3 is CASSFDLYRGLTEAFF. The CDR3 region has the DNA TGCGCCAGCAGCTTCGACCTATACAGGGGGCTAACTGAAGCTTTCTTT.

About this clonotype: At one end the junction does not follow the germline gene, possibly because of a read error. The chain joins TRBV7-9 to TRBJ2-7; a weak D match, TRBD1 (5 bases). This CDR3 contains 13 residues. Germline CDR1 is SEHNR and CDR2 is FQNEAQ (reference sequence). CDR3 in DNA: TGTGCCAACAGCTCCCTTACAGGCAACGAGCAGTACTTC. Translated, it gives CANSSLTGNEQYF.

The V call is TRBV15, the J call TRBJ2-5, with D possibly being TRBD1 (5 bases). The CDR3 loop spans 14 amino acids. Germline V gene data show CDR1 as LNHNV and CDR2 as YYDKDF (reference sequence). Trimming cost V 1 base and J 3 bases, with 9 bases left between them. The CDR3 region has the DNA TGTGCCACCAGCAGAGTGGGGCTGGAAGAGACCCAGTACTTC. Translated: CATSRVGLEETQYF.

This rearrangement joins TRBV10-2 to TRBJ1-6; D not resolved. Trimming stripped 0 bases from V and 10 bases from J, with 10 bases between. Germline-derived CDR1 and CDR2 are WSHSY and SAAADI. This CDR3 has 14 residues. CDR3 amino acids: CASSESGSGSPLHF. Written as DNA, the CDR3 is TGCGCCAGCAGTGAGTCGGGGAGTGGCTCACCCCTCCACTTT.

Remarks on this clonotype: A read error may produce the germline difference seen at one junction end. Here the CDR3 reads CTSSFGGGKNIQYF. DNA for the CDR3: TGTACCAGCAGCTTTGGAGGAGGCAAAAACATTCAGTACTTC. The rearrangement joins TRBV5-3 to TRBJ2-4; D is possibly TRBD2 (5 bases). TRBV5-3 is flagged as an ORF with uncertain function. There are 14 residues in the CDR3.

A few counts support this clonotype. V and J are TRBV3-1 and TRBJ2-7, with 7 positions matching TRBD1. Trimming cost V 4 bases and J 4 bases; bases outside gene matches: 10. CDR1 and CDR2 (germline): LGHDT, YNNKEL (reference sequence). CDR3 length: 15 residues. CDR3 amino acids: CASSPRWTGDYEQYF. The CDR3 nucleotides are TGTGCCAGCAGCCCCCGGTGGACAGGAGATTACGAGCAGTACTTC.

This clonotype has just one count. The CDR3 region has the DNA TGTGCCAGCTCTGCTGTGTTAAAACAGGGGGCCCAAGAGACCCAGTACTTC. This sequence encodes CASSAVLKQGAQETQYF. The chain carries TRBV27 and TRBJ2-5; the match to TRBD1 covers 9 bases. Per germline, CDR1 MNHEY and CDR2 SMNVEV (reference sequence). J gave up 1 base and V 8 bases, and 14 bases lay outside the gene matches. CDR3 length equals 17 residues.

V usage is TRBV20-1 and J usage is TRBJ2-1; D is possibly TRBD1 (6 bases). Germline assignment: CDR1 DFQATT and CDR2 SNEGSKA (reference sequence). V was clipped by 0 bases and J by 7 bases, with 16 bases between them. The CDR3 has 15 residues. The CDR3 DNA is TGCAGTGCTAGAGATGCTGGGGGCGTTTTGAATGAGCAGTTCTTC. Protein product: CSARDAGGVLNEQFF.

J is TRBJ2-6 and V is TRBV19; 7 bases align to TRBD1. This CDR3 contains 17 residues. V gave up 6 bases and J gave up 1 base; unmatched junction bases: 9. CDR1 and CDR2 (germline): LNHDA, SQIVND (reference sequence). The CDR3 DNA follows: TGTGCCAGTAGCTTGGGGACCAGGGGGTCTGGGGCCAACGTCCTGACTTTC. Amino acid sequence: CASSLGTRGSGANVLTF.

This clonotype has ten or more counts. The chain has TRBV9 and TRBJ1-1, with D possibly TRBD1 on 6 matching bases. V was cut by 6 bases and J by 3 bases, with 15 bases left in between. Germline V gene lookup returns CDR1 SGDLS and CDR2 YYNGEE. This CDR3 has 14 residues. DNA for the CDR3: TGTGCCAGCACGCAAGGGGGGGTAGACACTGAAGCTTTCTTT. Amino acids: CASTQGGVDTEAFF.

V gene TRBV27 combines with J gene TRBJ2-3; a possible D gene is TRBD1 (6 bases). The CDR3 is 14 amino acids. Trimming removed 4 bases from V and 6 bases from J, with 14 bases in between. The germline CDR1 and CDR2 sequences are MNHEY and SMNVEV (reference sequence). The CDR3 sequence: CASSSGTTVDTQYF. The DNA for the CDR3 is TGTGCCAGCAGTTCGGGGACAACCGTGGATACGCAGTATTTT.

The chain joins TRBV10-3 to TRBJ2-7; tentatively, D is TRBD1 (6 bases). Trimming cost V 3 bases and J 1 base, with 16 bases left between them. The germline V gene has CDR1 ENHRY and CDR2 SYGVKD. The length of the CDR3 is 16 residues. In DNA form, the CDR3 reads TGTGCCATCAGTGACCCCGGGACACATATATCCTACGAGCAGTACTTC. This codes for CAISDPGTHISYEQYF.

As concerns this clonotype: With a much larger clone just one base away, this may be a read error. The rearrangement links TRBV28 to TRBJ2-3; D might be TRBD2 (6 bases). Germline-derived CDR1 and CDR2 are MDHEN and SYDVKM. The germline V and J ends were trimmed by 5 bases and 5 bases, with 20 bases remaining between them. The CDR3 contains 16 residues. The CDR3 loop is CASSLIPSRDQDTQYF. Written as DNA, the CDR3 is TGTGCCAGCAGTCTTATTCCTTCGCGGGATCAAGATACGCAGTATTTT.

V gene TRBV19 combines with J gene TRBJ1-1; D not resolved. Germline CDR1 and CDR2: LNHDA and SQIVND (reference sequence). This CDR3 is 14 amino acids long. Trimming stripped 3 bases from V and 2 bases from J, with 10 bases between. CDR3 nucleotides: TGTGCCAGTAGTATGAGGGCGGCCAACACTGAAGCTTTCTTT. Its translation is CASSMRAANTEAFF.

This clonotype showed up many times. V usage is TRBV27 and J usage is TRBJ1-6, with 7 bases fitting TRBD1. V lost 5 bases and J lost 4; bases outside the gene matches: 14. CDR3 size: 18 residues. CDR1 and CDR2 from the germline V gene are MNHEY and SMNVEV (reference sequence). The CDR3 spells CASSPGTVVFGYNSPLHF. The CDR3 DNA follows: TGTGCCAGCAGTCCTGGGACAGTGGTCTTTGGGTATAATTCACCCCTCCACTTT.

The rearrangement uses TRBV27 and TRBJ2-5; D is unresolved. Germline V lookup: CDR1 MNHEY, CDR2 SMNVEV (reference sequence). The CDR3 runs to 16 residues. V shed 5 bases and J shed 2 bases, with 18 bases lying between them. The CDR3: CASSLLSPSVQETQYF. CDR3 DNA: TGTGCCAGCAGTCTTTTATCACCCTCAGTGCAAGAGACCCAGTACTTC.

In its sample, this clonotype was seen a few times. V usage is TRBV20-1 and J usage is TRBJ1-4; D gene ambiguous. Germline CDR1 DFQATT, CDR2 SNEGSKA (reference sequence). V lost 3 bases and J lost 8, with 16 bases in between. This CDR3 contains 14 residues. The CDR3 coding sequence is TGCAGTGCTAGGGGTCCCCCCAGTGTGGAAAAACTGTTTTTT. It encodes CSARGPPSVEKLFF.

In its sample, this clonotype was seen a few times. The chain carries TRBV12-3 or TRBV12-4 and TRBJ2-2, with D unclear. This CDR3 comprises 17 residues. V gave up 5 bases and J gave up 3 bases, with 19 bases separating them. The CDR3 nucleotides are TGTGCCAGCAGTACCCAACACTCGGAGCCCCACACCGGGGAGCTGTTTTTT. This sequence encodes CASSTQHSEPHTGELFF.

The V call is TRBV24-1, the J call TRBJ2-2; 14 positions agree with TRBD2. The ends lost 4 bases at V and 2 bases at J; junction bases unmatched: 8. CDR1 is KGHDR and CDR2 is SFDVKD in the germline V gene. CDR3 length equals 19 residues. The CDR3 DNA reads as TGTGCCACCAGTGAGTCGACTAGCGGGAGGGCCCCAAACACCGGGGAGCTGTTTTTT. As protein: CATSESTSGRAPNTGELFF.

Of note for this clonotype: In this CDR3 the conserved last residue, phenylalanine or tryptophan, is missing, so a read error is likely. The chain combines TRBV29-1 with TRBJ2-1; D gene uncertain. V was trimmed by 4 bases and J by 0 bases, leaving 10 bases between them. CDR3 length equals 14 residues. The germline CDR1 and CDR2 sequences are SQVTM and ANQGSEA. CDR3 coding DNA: TGCAGCGTTGTTGGGGTGGACTCCTACAATGAGCAGTTCCTC. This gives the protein CSVVGVDSYNEQFL.

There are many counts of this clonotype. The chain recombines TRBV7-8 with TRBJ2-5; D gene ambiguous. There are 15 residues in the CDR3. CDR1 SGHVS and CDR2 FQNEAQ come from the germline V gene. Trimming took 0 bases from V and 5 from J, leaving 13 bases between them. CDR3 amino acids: CASSLALTGRETQYF. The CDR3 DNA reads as TGTGCCAGCAGCTTAGCTCTCACGGGCCGGGAGACCCAGTACTTC.

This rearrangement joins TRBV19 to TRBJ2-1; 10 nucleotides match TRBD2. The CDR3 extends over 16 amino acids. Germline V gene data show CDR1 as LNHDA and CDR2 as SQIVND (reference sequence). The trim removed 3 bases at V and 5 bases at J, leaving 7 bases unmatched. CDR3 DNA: TGTGCCAGTAGTATCACTAGCGGGGACTTTGACAATGAGCAGTTCTTC. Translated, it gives CASSITSGDFDNEQFF.

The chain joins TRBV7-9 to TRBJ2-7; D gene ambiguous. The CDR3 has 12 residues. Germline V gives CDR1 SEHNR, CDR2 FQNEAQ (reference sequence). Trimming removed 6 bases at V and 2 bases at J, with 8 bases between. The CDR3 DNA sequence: TGTGCCAGCAGTCTCCAGGCCTACGAGCAGTACTTC. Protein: CASSLQAYEQYF.

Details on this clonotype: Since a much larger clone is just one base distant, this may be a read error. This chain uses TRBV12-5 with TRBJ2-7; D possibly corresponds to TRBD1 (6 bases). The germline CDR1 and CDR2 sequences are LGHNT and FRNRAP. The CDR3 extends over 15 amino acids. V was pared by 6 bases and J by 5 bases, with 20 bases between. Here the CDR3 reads CASGESRTEGHEQYF. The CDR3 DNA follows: TGTGCTAGTGGAGAATCCCGGACAGAGGGCCACGAGCAGTACTTC.

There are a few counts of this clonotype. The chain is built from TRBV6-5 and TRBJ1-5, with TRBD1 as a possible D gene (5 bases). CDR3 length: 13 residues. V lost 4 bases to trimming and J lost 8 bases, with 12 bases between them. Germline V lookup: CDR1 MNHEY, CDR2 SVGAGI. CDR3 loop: CASSLDWGEPQHF. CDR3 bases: TGTGCCAGCAGTTTGGACTGGGGGGAGCCCCAGCATTTT.

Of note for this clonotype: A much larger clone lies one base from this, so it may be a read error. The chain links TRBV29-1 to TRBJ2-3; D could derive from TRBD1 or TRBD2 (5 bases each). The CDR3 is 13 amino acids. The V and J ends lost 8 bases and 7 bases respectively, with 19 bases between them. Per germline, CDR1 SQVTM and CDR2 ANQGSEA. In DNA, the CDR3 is TGCAGCTTTCGCGAGGGGATGGGAAATACGCAGTATTTT. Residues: CSFREGMGNTQYF.